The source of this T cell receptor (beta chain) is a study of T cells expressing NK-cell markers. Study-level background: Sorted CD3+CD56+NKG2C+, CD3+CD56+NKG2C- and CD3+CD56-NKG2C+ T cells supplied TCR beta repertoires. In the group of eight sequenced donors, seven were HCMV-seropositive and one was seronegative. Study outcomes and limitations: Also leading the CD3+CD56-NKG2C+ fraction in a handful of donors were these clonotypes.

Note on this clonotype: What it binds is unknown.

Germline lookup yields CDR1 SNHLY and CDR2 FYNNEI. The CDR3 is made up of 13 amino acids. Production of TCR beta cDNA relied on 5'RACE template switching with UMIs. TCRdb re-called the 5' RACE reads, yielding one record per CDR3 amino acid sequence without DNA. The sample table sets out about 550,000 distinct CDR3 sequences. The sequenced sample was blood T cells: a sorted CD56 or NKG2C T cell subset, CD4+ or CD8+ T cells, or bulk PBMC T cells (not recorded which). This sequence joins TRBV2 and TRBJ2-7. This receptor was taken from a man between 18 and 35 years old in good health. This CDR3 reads CASSVDPRYEQYF.